The 11 T cell receptor beta chains given below trace back to one sample, sequenced in a study of shared clonotypes between healthy human individuals. Assay: immunoSEQ multiplex PCR; the TCRdb copy retains only in-frame clones and omits some. This sample has 950,000 to 1,300,000 clones, with 65% to 75% found just once. Sequences were obtained from memory CD4+ T cells sorted from blood. Subset: CD45RA-negative fraction. Receptors were obtained from a man aged 18-30 years in good health.

The chain is built from TRBV5-1 and TRBJ2-2; TRBD1 is a possible D gene (5 bases). V was clipped by 3 bases and J by 5 bases, with 17 bases between them. CDR1 SGHRS and CDR2 YFSETQ come from the germline V gene. This CDR3 is built from 16 residues. The CDR3 nucleotides are TGCGCCAGCAGCTCGGATCCGATCCAGGGAACCGGGGAGCTGTTTTTT. Its translation is CASSSDPIQGTGELFF. The whole variable domain, filled in from reference TRBV5-1 and TRBJ2-2, reads KAGVTQTPRYLIKTRGQQVTLSCSPISGHRSVSWYQQTPGQGLQFLFEYFSETQRNKGNFPGRFSGRQFSNSRSEMNVSTLELGDSALYLCASSSDPIQGTGELFFGEGSRLTVL.

The CDR3 nucleotides are TGTGCCACCTGGGACCGCACAGATACGCAGTATTTT. It specifies CATWDRTDTQYF. This chain links TRBV10-3 with TRBJ2-3; tentatively, D is TRBD1 or TRBD2 (5 bases each). Germline V lookup: CDR1 ENHRY, CDR2 SYGVKD. V was cut by 10 bases and J by 1 base, with 9 bases left in between. This CDR3 is built from 12 residues.

V and J are TRBV19 and TRBJ1-6, with TRBD1 as a possible D gene (5 bases). Trimming stripped 0 bases from V and 10 bases from J, with 19 bases between. Germline V gene lookup returns CDR1 LNHDA and CDR2 SQIVND (reference sequence). This CDR3 is built from 17 residues. DNA for the CDR3: TGTGCCAGTAGTATAGATGCCCTCTTGTCAGGGAACTCACCCCTCCACTTT. This sequence encodes CASSIDALLSGNSPLHF.

This clone came up once. The chain recombines TRBV19 with TRBJ1-2; 9 nucleotides align to TRBD1. The germline V gene has CDR1 LNHDA and CDR2 SQIVND (reference sequence). The CDR3 contains 13 residues. J was trimmed by 4 bases and V by 11 bases; bases with no gene match: 8. The CDR3 nucleotides are TGTGCCTGTACCCGGACAGGGGTCTATGGCTACACCTTC. As protein: CACTRTGVYGYTF.

The V gene is TRBV5-1, the J gene TRBJ2-7; possibly TRBD1 for D (5 bases). Germline V CDR1 and CDR2: SGHRS, YFSETQ. The V gene lost 3 bases and the J gene lost 0 bases, with 16 bases spanning the gap. The CDR3 runs 16 residues. Written as DNA, the CDR3 is TGCGCCAGCAGCTCCCGATCGACAGCTCCCTCCTACGAGCAGTACTTC. Translating gives CASSSRSTAPSYEQYF.

The rearrangement joins TRBV11-3 to TRBJ2-3; weak D call: TRBD2 (5 bases). Germline lookup yields CDR1 SGHNT and CDR2 YENEEA. The CDR3 totals 14 residues. V was cut by 5 bases and J by 4 bases, with 13 bases left in between. CDR3 loop: CASSPPTGSDTQYF. The CDR3 DNA reads as TGTGCCAGCAGCCCCCCGACGGGGTCAGATACGCAGTATTTT.

J is TRBJ2-5 and V is TRBV6-5; weak D call: TRBD1 (5 bases). V shed 4 bases and J shed 7 bases, with 13 bases lying between them. The CDR3 is made up of 13 amino acids. CDR1 and CDR2 (germline): MNHEY, SVGAGI. The chain's CDR3 is CASSSDSRGTQYF. For the CDR3, the DNA is TGTGCCAGCAGTTCGGATAGTAGGGGGACCCAGTACTTC.

V usage is TRBV14 and J usage is TRBJ1-3; D is unclear. Germline-derived CDR1 and CDR2 are SGHDN and FVKESK. Between the trimmed V and J ends, which lost 3 bases and 1 base, there was a span of 7 bases. This CDR3 has 14 amino acids. The CDR3 sequence is CASSHNPSGNTIYF. CDR3 coding DNA: TGTGCCAGCAGCCACAACCCTTCTGGAAACACCATATATTTT.

V usage is TRBV10-3 and J usage is TRBJ1-1; TRBD1 matches at 10 bases. The CDR3 contains 14 residues. The junction had 4 bases not matched to a gene; V was cut back by 3 bases and J by 6 bases. CDR1 is ENHRY and CDR2 is SYGVKD in the germline V gene. The CDR3 nucleotides read TGTGCCATCAGTGAAGGGGACAGGGGCTCTGAAGCTTTCTTT. Its protein product is CAISEGDRGSEAFF.

The CDR3 DNA is TGTGCCAGCAGCCCGGGGGACAGAAACGGGGAGCTGTTTTTT. Translation gives CASSPGDRNGELFF. V is TRBV9 and J is TRBJ2-2; the D gene is possibly TRBD1 (7 bases). CDR1 is SGDLS and CDR2 is YYNGEE in the germline V gene. This CDR3 is 14 amino acids long. Trimming took off 4 bases at V and 7 bases at J, with 14 bases between the two ends.

J is TRBJ2-1 and V is TRBV7-9; 8 nucleotides align to TRBD2. The CDR3 has 15 residues. The V gene's germline CDR1 is SEHNR and CDR2 FQNEAQ (reference sequence). The V segment lost 4 bases and the J segment 2 bases; nucleotides outside the gene matches: 4. The CDR3, as DNA: TGTGCCAGCAGCTCCGGGCGGGGGGCCTACAATGAGCAGTTCTTC. As protein: CASSSGRGAYNEQFF. The whole variable domain, remainder taken from reference TRBV7-9 and TRBJ2-1, is DTGVSQNPRHKITKRGQNVTFRCDPISEHNRLYWYRQTLGQGPEFLTYFQNEAQLEKSRLLSDRFSAERPKGSFSTLEIQRTEQGDSAMYLCASSSGRGAYNEQFFGPGTRLTVL.